This T cell receptor beta chain derives from a study of molecular identifiers for immune sequencing clone quantification. Germline V gives CDR1 SGHVS, CDR2 FNYEAQ. The CDR3 consists of 14 residues. Trimming took 5 bases from V and 3 from J; bases not matched to a gene: 5. Study observations and caveats: Underestimated sizes of highly expanded clones could result from identical TCR molecules that share a barcode. In naive cells, under 1% of molecules belonged to clones above 20 RNA copies, against over 99% in effector cells.

This clonotype was found many times. Its specificity is unknown. Sorted inputs of about 19,000 to 1,100,000 cells, with 10%, 30% or 50% RNA, yielded naive CD8 libraries. TCRdb reanalysed the PCR reads using MiXCR and keeps one entry per CDR3 protein. There are roughly 65,000 distinct CDR3 sequences in the sample; 15% to 20% occur only once, and 1.3% to 1.5% lies in the top ten. The TCR sequence derives from a human donor in good health. Some libraries in this study had Jurkat cell RNA spiked in. The chain combines TRBV7-6 with TRBJ2-7, with 9 bases identical to TRBD1. Sequencing was done on a sample of naive CD8+ T cells from blood, with Jurkat cell RNA spiked in. Subset described: FACS-sorted CD8+CD4-CCR7+CD45RA+ naive T cells. For the CDR3, the DNA is TGTGCCAGCAGCCCCGTGACAGGGGGCTACGAGCAGTACTTC. Translating gives CASSPVTGGYEQYF.